These 5 T cell receptor beta chains originate from one sample sequenced in a study of blood T cell repertoires in COVID-19. TCRdb's table, derived via immunoSEQ multiplex PCR, lists solely in-frame clones and lacks some. Of approximately 61,000 clones in the sample, just under 85% were seen once. Material: peripheral blood. The receptors were gathered from a man in his 70s with acute or convalescent COVID-19.

This chain joins TRBV5-5 and TRBJ1-4; D remains unclear. The germline V and J ends were trimmed by 6 bases and 4 bases, with 13 bases remaining between them. CDR1 and CDR2 from the germline V gene are SGHKS and YYEKEE (reference sequence). The CDR3 is made up of 14 amino acids. The DNA of the CDR3 is TGTGCCAGCATGGTGGCCGCAGATAATGAAAAACTGTTTTTT. Amino acid sequence: CASMVAADNEKLFF. Complete variable domain (other parts from reference TRBV5-5 and TRBJ1-4): DAGVTQSPTHLIKTRGQQVTLRCSPISGHKSVSWYQQVLGQGPQFIFQYYEKEERGRGNFPDRFSARQFPNYSSELNVNALLLGDSALYLCASMVAADNEKLFFGSGTQLSVL.

The chain employs TRBV7-9 and TRBJ1-1, with D unresolved. Trimming pared 2 bases from V and 3 bases from J, leaving 13 bases between. CDR1 and CDR2 from the germline V gene are SEHNR and FQNEAQ (reference sequence). The CDR3 is 15 residues long. Here the CDR3 reads CASSLLRGKDTEAFF. CDR3 DNA sequence: TGTGCCAGCAGCTTATTGCGGGGAAAGGACACTGAAGCTTTCTTT. Full variable domain (missing parts from reference TRBV7-9 and TRBJ1-1): DTGVSQNPRHKITKRGQNVTFRCDPISEHNRLYWYRQTLGQGPEFLTYFQNEAQLEKSRLLSDRFSAERPKGSFSTLEIQRTEQGDSAMYLCASSLLRGKDTEAFFGQGTRLTVV.

The chain uses TRBV11-2 and TRBJ1-4; the D gene is possibly TRBD1 (6 bases). This CDR3 has 14 amino acids. The germline CDR1 and CDR2 sequences are SGHAT and FQNNGV. Between the trimmed V and J ends, which lost 1 base and 7 bases, there was a span of 10 bases. In nucleotides, the CDR3 is TGTGCCAGCAGCTTAGGGAACAGGGTTGAAAAACTGTTTTTT. Amino acids: CASSLGNRVEKLFF.

This clone appeared a single time. The rearrangement uses TRBV12-3 or TRBV12-4 and TRBJ2-7, with 8 bases matching TRBD1. CDR3 length equals 12 residues. Unmatched junction bases numbered 4, after V lost 3 bases and J lost 9 bases. This CDR3 is CASSLDRVGQYF. CDR3 DNA sequence: TGTGCCAGCAGTTTGGACAGGGTTGGGCAGTACTTC.

The chain recombines TRBV10-2 with TRBJ2-1; TRBD2 aligns across 12 bases. The J segment lost 7 bases and the V segment lost 4 bases, leaving 14 bases of the junction unmatched. The CDR3 is made up of 18 amino acids. Germline CDR1 and CDR2: WSHSY and SAAADI. The chain's CDR3 is CASSVLGGTSGGWNEQFF. The DNA for the CDR3 is TGCGCCAGCAGTGTCCTCGGCGGAACTAGCGGGGGGTGGAATGAGCAGTTCTTC.